These T cell receptor beta chains were read from a single sample in a study of T cells in Graves' hyperthyroidism and ophthalmopathy. TCRdb re-called the multiplex PCR reads through MiXCR, storing one row per CDR3 protein. There are roughly 96,000 distinct CDR3 sequences in the sample; approximately 56% occur only once, and roughly a quarter lies in the top ten. The sample was blood. Source of these receptors: a woman between 35 and 50 years old with Graves' hyperthyroidism. Both conserved end residues are part of each CDR3. D genes are given only for firm matches. Only part of the rows carry a size: once, few, many, or a class if the clone is expanded.

J: TRBJ1-1
V: TRBV7-2
size: many
D: NA
DNA: TGTGCCAGCAGCCAAGGGAGCCAGATGAACACTGAAGCTTTCTTT
CDR3: CASSQGSQMNTEAFF

J: TRBJ1-6
V: TRBV25-1
size: NA
D: NA
DNA: TGTGCCTGCAGTGCCCCGATCCAGGGAAATTCACCCCTCCACTTT
CDR3: CACSAPIQGNSPLHF

J: TRBJ2-1
V: TRBV7-9
size: NA
D: NA
DNA: TGTGCCAGCAGCTTAGGGGCGGGCCCCTACAATGAGCAGTTCTTC
CDR3: CASSLGAGPYNEQFF

J: TRBJ2-1
V: TRBV24-1
size: NA
D: NA
DNA: TGTGCCACCAGTGATCGCGCCGGAAGGGATGAGCAGTTCTTC
CDR3: CATSDRAGRDEQFF

J: TRBJ1-4
V: TRBV2
size: few
D: NA
DNA: TGTGCCAGCAGTTTGACAGGCCTTGCAACTAATGAAAAACTGTTTTTT
CDR3: CASSLTGLATNEKLFF

J: TRBJ1-1
V: TRBV7-9
size: few
D: TRBD1
DNA: TGTGCCAGCAGCTTAGGGGACAGGGCTTCTGAAGCTTTCTTT
CDR3: CASSLGDRASEAFF

J: TRBJ1-1
V: TRBV7-3
size: NA
D: TRBD1
DNA: TGTGCCAGCAGCTTGGATCCGGACAGGGACACTGAAGCTTTCTTT
CDR3: CASSLDPDRDTEAFF

J: TRBJ1-1
V: TRBV12-3/TRBV12-4
size: few
D: NA
DNA: TGTGCCAGCAGTTTATTGGGACTAGAGACTGAAGCTTTCTTT
CDR3: CASSLLGLETEAFF

J: TRBJ1-3
V: TRBV7-9
size: NA
D: NA
DNA: TGTGCCAGCAGCCTACTACAGGGAAACACCATATATTTT
CDR3: CASSLLQGNTIYF

J: TRBJ2-7
V: TRBV5-1
size: many
D: TRBD1
DNA: TGCGCCAGCAGCAGGGACAGAACCTACGAGCAGTACTTC
CDR3: CASSRDRTYEQYF

J: TRBJ2-6
V: TRBV7-2
size: many
D: NA
DNA: TGTGCCAGCAGCCCCCCGGCAGGGACCTCTGGGGCCAACGTCCTGACTTTC
CDR3: CASSPPAGTSGANVLTF

J: TRBJ2-7
V: TRBV29-1
size: NA
D: NA
DNA: TGCAGCGCTGGGGAGGTGGGCTACGAGCAGTACTTC
CDR3: CSAGEVGYEQYF

J: TRBJ2-3
V: TRBV9
size: NA
D: TRBD2
DNA: TGTGCCAGCAGCACCCGACTAGCGGATCGACCAGATACGCAGTATTTT
CDR3: CASSTRLADRPDTQYF

J: TRBJ1-2
V: TRBV10-3
size: once
D: NA
DNA: TGTGCCATCAGTGTCTCGATTGGGGACGGCTACACCTTC
CDR3: CAISVSIGDGYTF

J: TRBJ2-6
V: TRBV6-1
size: many
D: NA
DNA: TGTGCCAGCAGTTTGGACACCTTCTCTGGGGCCAACGTCCTGACTTTC
CDR3: CASSLDTFSGANVLTF

J: TRBJ2-7
V: TRBV29-1
size: many
D: TRBD1
DNA: TGCAGCGCAGGGACAGGGATTCCCTACGAGCAGTACTTC
CDR3: CSAGTGIPYEQYF

J: TRBJ1-1
V: TRBV11-2
size: NA
D: NA
DNA: TGTGCCAACAGCTTGGCTGGGAACCGCCAGAACACTGAAGCTTTCTTT
CDR3: CANSLAGNRQNTEAFF

J: TRBJ1-1
V: TRBV19
size: NA
D: TRBD1
DNA: TGTGCCAGTGGTACACAGGGGGCAGCTGAAGCTTTCTTT
CDR3: CASGTQGAAEAFF

J: TRBJ1-2
V: TRBV7-9
size: few
D: TRBD1
DNA: TGTGCCAGCAGCTTCGGGGACAGAGCTAACTATGGCTACACCTTC
CDR3: CASSFGDRANYGYTF

J: TRBJ1-1
V: TRBV7-3
size: many
D: NA
DNA: TGTGCCAGCAGCTTAAACAGGGTAGATAGCGGCACTGAAGCTTTCTTT
CDR3: CASSLNRVDSGTEAFF

J: TRBJ1-2
V: TRBV9
size: few
D: NA
DNA: TGTGCCAGCAGAGTTGTAGGCAGGGGAAACTATGGCTACACCTTC
CDR3: CASRVVGRGNYGYTF

J: TRBJ2-7
V: TRBV29-1
size: NA
D: NA
DNA: TGCAGTGGTTGGACGGGAGACTTCTACGAGCAGTACTTC
CDR3: CSGWTGDFYEQYF

J: TRBJ2-7
V: TRBV20-1
size: NA
D: TRBD1
DNA: TGCAGTGCTAGAGAGGGGACAGGGGACAACGAGCAGTACTTC
CDR3: CSAREGTGDNEQYF

J: TRBJ1-2
V: TRBV9
size: NA
D: TRBD1
DNA: TGTGCCAGCAGCCCACTGACAGGGCGGTATGGCTACACCTTC
CDR3: CASSPLTGRYGYTF

J: TRBJ2-5
V: TRBV9
size: NA
D: TRBD2
DNA: TGTGCCAGCAGCGTACCCCACGGGGGGGAGACCCAGTACTTC
CDR3: CASSVPHGGETQYF

J: TRBJ2-3
V: TRBV10-3
size: many
D: TRBD2
DNA: TGTGCCACCAAAGCGACTAGCGGGAGCATGTATACGCAGTATTTT
CDR3: CATKATSGSMYTQYF

J: TRBJ1-3
V: TRBV7-2
size: NA
D: NA
DNA: TGTGCCAGCAGCTTTCGAGGGAACACCATATATTTT
CDR3: CASSFRGNTIYF

J: TRBJ1-1
V: TRBV2
size: NA
D: NA
DNA: TGTGCCAGCTGGGGCAGATACACTGAAGCTTTCTTT
CDR3: CASWGRYTEAFF

J: TRBJ2-5
V: TRBV7-2
size: NA
D: TRBD2
DNA: TGTGCCAGCAGCTTAGGCATGGGGGAGGGGGAGACCCAGTACTTC
CDR3: CASSLGMGEGETQYF

J: TRBJ2-3
V: TRBV7-2
size: NA
D: NA
DNA: TGTGCCAGCAGCTTAGATCTGCCTACAGGGGGGGCAGATACGCAGTATTTT
CDR3: CASSLDLPTGGADTQYF

J: TRBJ2-2
V: TRBV7-7
size: many
D: NA
DNA: TGTGCCAGCAGCCGTGACCAAACCGGGGAGCTGTTTTTT
CDR3: CASSRDQTGELFF

J: TRBJ2-5
V: TRBV29-1
size: NA
D: TRBD2
DNA: TGCAGCGGACTAGCGGGGTCTCAAGAGACCCAGTACTTC
CDR3: CSGLAGSQETQYF

J: TRBJ2-5
V: TRBV7-2
size: NA
D: NA
DNA: TGTGCCAGCAGATTTGCTCGGTACACCGGGGTAGAGACCCAGTACTTC
CDR3: CASRFARYTGVETQYF

J: TRBJ2-6
V: TRBV13
size: NA
D: NA
DNA: TGTGCCAGCAGTCCTAGGGGCGGGGCGTCTGGGGCCAACGTCCTGACTTTC
CDR3: CASSPRGGASGANVLTF

J: TRBJ2-5
V: TRBV7-9
size: many
D: NA
DNA: TGTGCCAGCAGCTTAGCGAGGCGGGACGGGGAGACCCAGTACTTC
CDR3: CASSLARRDGETQYF

J: TRBJ2-7
V: TRBV15
size: NA
D: NA
DNA: TGTGCCACCAGCAGCCCCACGAGCTCCTACGAGCAGTACTTC
CDR3: CATSSPTSSYEQYF

J: TRBJ1-2
V: TRBV7-3
size: few
D: NA
DNA: TGTGCCAGCAGCTTCGACCCAAACTATGGCTACACCTTC
CDR3: CASSFDPNYGYTF

J: TRBJ2-7
V: TRBV10-1
size: once
D: NA
DNA: TGCGCCAGCAGTGAGTCTAGTGCCCCGGACAAATACGAGCAGTACTTC
CDR3: CASSESSAPDKYEQYF

J: TRBJ2-5
V: TRBV12-3/TRBV12-4
size: NA
D: TRBD2
DNA: TGTGCCAGCACCATGACTAGCGGGAGACGGGAGACCCAGTACTTC
CDR3: CASTMTSGRRETQYF

J: TRBJ1-1
V: TRBV7-2
size: many
D: NA
DNA: TGTGCCAGCAGCCACCGGGCCACTGAAGCTTTCTTT
CDR3: CASSHRATEAFF

J: TRBJ1-5
V: TRBV24-1
size: many
D: NA
DNA: TGTGCCACCAGTGTTGGGGGTCCCAATCAGCCCCAGCATTTT
CDR3: CATSVGGPNQPQHF

J: TRBJ2-7
V: TRBV12-3/TRBV12-4
size: many
D: TRBD2
DNA: TGTGCCAGCAGTTTGGGACTAGCGGGAGGCGAGCAGTACTTC
CDR3: CASSLGLAGGEQYF

J: TRBJ2-7
V: TRBV9
size: few
D: NA
DNA: TGTGCCAGCTCACCAATCCGGGACGACGAGCAGTACTTC
CDR3: CASSPIRDDEQYF

J: TRBJ2-3
V: TRBV20-1
size: NA
D: NA
DNA: TGCAGTGTCCCCGCCAGAGAAGTAGAGGATACGCAGTATTTC
CDR3: CSVPAREVEDTQYF

J: TRBJ2-5
V: TRBV29-1
size: NA
D: NA
DNA: TGCAGCGTAGAAGCGTATGAGGAGACCCAGTACTTC
CDR3: CSVEAYEETQYF